This is a list of T cell receptor beta chains from one sample in a study of cytomegalovirus exposure and HLA in healthy donors. Assay: immunoSEQ multiplex PCR; the TCRdb copy retains only in-frame clones and omits some. This sample contains about 170,000 clones. Sequencing input: PBMCs. All receptors derive from a young woman in good health and CMV-seropositive. The CDR3 runs from the conserved cysteine through the conserved F or W. D genes are given only for firm matches.

D: .; V: TRBV7-2; J: TRBJ1-4; DNA: TGTGCCAGCAGCTCTTACAGGGTTGGTGAAAAACTGTTTTTT; CDR3: CASSSYRVGEKLFF
D: TRBD1; V: TRBV19; J: TRBJ1-1; DNA: TGTGCCAGTACCCTGGGACAGGGGAACACTGAAGCTTTCTTT; CDR3: CASTLGQGNTEAFF
D: TRBD2; V: TRBV7-2; J: TRBJ2-3; DNA: TGTGCCAGCAGCCCGCCGGGACTAGCGGGAGCGGGCACGCAGTATTTT; CDR3: CASSPPGLAGAGTQYF
D: .; V: TRBV30; J: TRBJ2-1; DNA: TGTGCCTGTCCTCCCCCCGCAGGGGAGCCCAACAATGAGCAGTTCTTC; CDR3: CACPPPAGEPNNEQFF
D: .; V: TRBV19; J: TRBJ1-4; DNA: TGTGCCAGTAGTATCCGAGCAACTAATGAAAAACTGTTTTTT; CDR3: CASSIRATNEKLFF
D: .; V: TRBV13; J: TRBJ1-4; DNA: TGTGCCAGCAGCTTAGGCGGTTCATCGAGGGAAAAACTGTTTTTT; CDR3: CASSLGGSSREKLFF
D: .; V: TRBV5-8; J: TRBJ1-1; DNA: TGTGCCAGCAGCTTGGGTGGTTCAGGCACTGAAGCTTTCTTT; CDR3: CASSLGGSGTEAFF
D: TRBD1; V: TRBV6-6; J: TRBJ1-6; DNA: TGTGCCAGCAGTCGGGGGACAGGGAATAATTCACCCCTCCACTTT; CDR3: CASSRGTGNNSPLHF
D: TRBD1; V: TRBV15; J: TRBJ2-2; DNA: TGTGCCACCAGCAGGGCAGGACAGGGGAACACCGGGGAGCTGTTTTTT; CDR3: CATSRAGQGNTGELFF
D: .; V: TRBV7-9; J: TRBJ2-1; DNA: TGTGCCACCGAACGGGGTGAGCAGTTCTTC; CDR3: CATERGEQFF
D: TRBD1; V: TRBV6-5; J: TRBJ1-2; DNA: TGTGCCAGCAGCCCACGGGACAGCTATGGCTACACCTTC; CDR3: CASSPRDSYGYTF
D: .; V: TRBV9; J: TRBJ1-3; DNA: TGTGCCAGCAGCGTAGCAGGGGCTGGCAACACCATATATTTT; CDR3: CASSVAGAGNTIYF
D: TRBD2; V: TRBV5-4; J: TRBJ2-3; DNA: TGTGCCAGCAGCTTCCAGCGGGGGGGCCCCACAGATACGCAGTATTTT; CDR3: CASSFQRGGPTDTQYF
D: .; V: TRBV5-1; J: TRBJ1-1; DNA: TGCGCCAGCAGCACAACAGTTTCTACTGAAGCTTTCTTT; CDR3: CASSTTVSTEAFF
D: .; V: TRBV28; J: TRBJ1-1; DNA: TGTGCCAGCAGTCAGAGGAAAGGGAACACTGAAGCTTTCTTT; CDR3: CASSQRKGNTEAFF
D: TRBD1; V: TRBV5-1; J: TRBJ1-1; DNA: TGCGCCAGCAGCTTGGCGGACAGGATGAACACTGAAGCTTTCTTT; CDR3: CASSLADRMNTEAFF
D: .; V: TRBV4-2; J: TRBJ2-2; DNA: TGTGCCAGCAGCCAAGATACCCGACTGTCCGGGGAGCTGTTTTTT; CDR3: CASSQDTRLSGELFF
D: .; V: TRBV6-5; J: TRBJ2-3; DNA: TGTGCCAGCAGTTACGGGGGGGCCCCTAGCACAGATACGCAGTATTTT; CDR3: CASSYGGAPSTDTQYF
D: TRBD2; V: TRBV4-3; J: TRBJ2-1; DNA: TGCGCCAGCAGCCAAGATCCCCTAGCGGGGCTGAACAATGAGCAGTTCTTC; CDR3: CASSQDPLAGLNNEQFF
D: TRBD2; V: TRBV5-1; J: TRBJ2-7; DNA: TGCGCCAGCAGCCCGGGACTAGCGGCCTCCTACGAGCAGTACTTC; CDR3: CASSPGLAASYEQYF
D: .; V: TRBV5-5; J: TRBJ2-7; DNA: TGTGCCAGCAGCTTGTTAACTGACCGGGGAGAGCAGTACTTC; CDR3: CASSLLTDRGEQYF
D: .; V: TRBV19; J: TRBJ1-3; DNA: TGTGCCAGTAGTATTGACTTCTCTGGAAACACCATATATTTT; CDR3: CASSIDFSGNTIYF
D: TRBD2; V: TRBV5-1; J: TRBJ2-3; DNA: TGCGCCAGCAGCTTGGCTGTTGGCGGGAGGGCGGAAGATACGCAGTATTTT; CDR3: CASSLAVGGRAEDTQYF
D: .; V: TRBV19; J: TRBJ1-6; DNA: TGTGCCAGTAGGAAGGGTGCGACAGTAAGTTCACCCCTCCACTTT; CDR3: CASRKGATVSSPLHF
D: .; V: TRBV30; J: TRBJ1-1; DNA: TGTGCCTGGTTTAGGTTCTGGGAGGGCCCCGAAGTCACTGAAGCTTTCTTT; CDR3: CAWFRFWEGPEVTEAFF
D: TRBD1; V: TRBV19; J: TRBJ1-2; DNA: TGTGCCAGTACCCGGACAGGGGGCTTGGAAGGCTACACCTTC; CDR3: CASTRTGGLEGYTF
D: TRBD2; V: TRBV19; J: TRBJ2-5; DNA: TGTGCCAGTAGTATGTCACTAGCGGGAGGACAGACCCAGTACTTC; CDR3: CASSMSLAGGQTQYF
D: TRBD2; V: TRBV7-3; J: TRBJ2-1; DNA: TGTGCCAGCAGCCAGAGCGGGGGGCCATACAATGAGCAGTTCTTC; CDR3: CASSQSGGPYNEQFF
D: TRBD1; V: TRBV2; J: TRBJ2-7; DNA: TGTGCCAGCAGTGTACTAGGGGTAGGGACAGGGAACGAGCAGTACTTC; CDR3: CASSVLGVGTGNEQYF
D: .; V: TRBV28; J: TRBJ2-2; DNA: TGTGCCAGCAGTCTCCGGAGACCTGGCTTTCCCGGGGAGCTGTTTTTT; CDR3: CASSLRRPGFPGELFF
D: TRBD1; V: TRBV7-2; J: TRBJ2-6; DNA: TGTGCCAGCAGCCGGACCGGGACAGGGAACTCTGGGGCCAACGTCCTGACTTTC; CDR3: CASSRTGTGNSGANVLTF
D: TRBD1; V: TRBV19; J: TRBJ2-4; DNA: TGTGCCAGTAGTAAACAGGGGATGGCCAAAAACATTCAGTACTTC; CDR3: CASSKQGMAKNIQYF
D: .; V: TRBV7-3; J: TRBJ2-1; DNA: TGTGCCAGCAGTCTAGCTTCCCGCAATGAGCAGTTCTTC; CDR3: CASSLASRNEQFF
D: TRBD2; V: TRBV7-2; J: TRBJ2-1; DNA: TGTGCCAGCAGCATTACAAGACTAGCGGGCAAGACTGAGCAGTTCTTC; CDR3: CASSITRLAGKTEQFF
D: .; V: TRBV27; J: TRBJ2-7; DNA: TGTGCCAGCAGGAGTCCCTACGAGCAGTACTTC; CDR3: CASRSPYEQYF
D: TRBD2; V: TRBV2; J: TRBJ2-1; DNA: TGTGCCAGGGGACTAGCGGGGTACAATGAGCAGTTCTTC; CDR3: CARGLAGYNEQFF
D: TRBD2; V: TRBV5-1; J: TRBJ2-5; DNA: TGCGCCAGCAGCTTTTCTAGCGGGGGACTTCAAGAGACCCAGTACTTC; CDR3: CASSFSSGGLQETQYF
D: TRBD2; V: TRBV12-5; J: TRBJ2-7; DNA: TGTGCTAGTGGTCCAGGACTAGCGGGTTCCTACGAGCAGTACTTC; CDR3: CASGPGLAGSYEQYF
D: .; V: TRBV9; J: TRBJ1-4; DNA: TGTGCCAGCAGCACCCCGGGAGGTAGTGAAAAACTGTTTTTT; CDR3: CASSTPGGSEKLFF
D: .; V: TRBV19; J: TRBJ2-5; DNA: TGTGCCACGAGCCCCGGGATCCCACGGACCCAGTACTTC; CDR3: CATSPGIPRTQYF
D: TRBD2; V: TRBV7-7; J: TRBJ2-5; DNA: TGTGCCAGCAGCTTTCAAGCGGGAGTAGGAGAGACCCAGTACTTC; CDR3: CASSFQAGVGETQYF
D: TRBD1; V: TRBV6-5; J: TRBJ1-2; DNA: TGTGCCAGCAGTTACTCGAGGGGGCAGTCCCTGGGTGGCTACACCTTC; CDR3: CASSYSRGQSLGGYTF
D: .; V: TRBV4-1; J: TRBJ1-2; DNA: TGCGCCAGCAGCCCAGGCGGGACGGATGGCTACACCTTC; CDR3: CASSPGGTDGYTF
D: .; V: TRBV7-9; J: TRBJ2-7; DNA: TGTGCCAGCAGCTTAGGCAGGGGCTCCTACGAGCAGTACTTC; CDR3: CASSLGRGSYEQYF